This T cell receptor beta chain was observed in a study of T cells in Graves' hyperthyroidism and ophthalmopathy. The wider study: Prior to any treatment, at the point of initial diagnosis, peripheral blood was collected.

Findings and limits, study-wide: Separating ophthalmopathy from stable hyperthyroidism was achieved by a 13 V-J model. In blood, most of the thyroid clonotypes expanded above 0.001 were also present.

V lost 6 bases and J lost 7; bases outside the gene matches: 3. Germline CDR1 is MDHEN and CDR2 is SYDVKM. This CDR3 is 13 amino acids long. At first hyperthyroidism diagnosis, before any ophthalmopathy symptoms, the blood sample was collected. There are a few counts of this clonotype. Its antigen is undetermined. Amplification of TCR beta CDR3 regions was performed using RNA transcripts as template. HTBI primers were employed in a first-round RT-PCR of the TCR CDR3. TCRdb passed the multiplex PCR reads through MiXCR, listing each CDR3 protein once. This sample has 300,000 to 450,000 distinct CDR3 sequences, with about a sixth found just once.

The sample was blood. The receptor's source is a woman in her late teens or twenties with Graves' hyperthyroidism that later progressed to Graves' ophthalmopathy. The chain is built from TRBV28 and TRBJ1-5, with TRBD1 matching over 10 bases. CDR3 DNA: TGTGCCAGCAGGGGACAGGGGTGGCAGCCCCAGCATTTT. Translating gives CASRGQGWQPQHF.